The 25 T cell receptor beta chains below all came from one sample that was sequenced in a study of control samples from healthy donors and cancer patients. Assay: immunoSEQ multiplex PCR; the TCRdb copy retains only in-frame clones and omits some. The table has 150,000 to 200,000 clones, around 87% seen once. The sequenced sample was blood. The receptors derive from a woman aged 45-60 years in good health.

The V and J genes are TRBV5-4 and TRBJ2-1, with D perhaps given as TRBD1 or TRBD2 (5 bases each). CDR1 SGHNT and CDR2 YYREEE come from the germline V gene (reference sequence). Trimming took 4 bases from V and 10 from J, leaving 21 bases between them. The CDR3 is 15 amino acids. This chain's CDR3 is CASSRRDGTAKEQFF. CDR3 coding DNA: TGTGCCAGCAGCCGCCGGGACGGTACCGCTAAGGAGCAGTTCTTC.

The rearrangement links TRBV5-4 to TRBJ1-1; 9 bases map to TRBD1. Germline assignment: CDR1 SGHNT and CDR2 YYREEE (reference sequence). Germline trimming cut 4 bases from V and 6 bases from J; bases unmatched to any gene: 4. The CDR3 has 13 residues. Written as DNA, the CDR3 is TGTGCCAGCAGCCTAACAGGGGGCGCTGAAGCTTTCTTT. Translated: CASSLTGGAEAFF. Full variable domain (rest looked up from reference TRBV5-4 and TRBJ1-1): ETGVTQSPTHLIKTRGQQVTLRCSSQSGHNTVSWYQQALGQGPQFIFQYYREEENGRGNFPPRFSGLQFPNYSSELNVNALELDDSALYLCASSLTGGAEAFFGQGTRLTVV.

The gene calls are TRBV6-6 and TRBJ2-5; tentatively, D is TRBD1 or TRBD2 (5 bases each). Germline CDR1 MNHNY, CDR2 SVGAGI (reference sequence). Trimming shortened V by 8 bases and J by 6 bases, and 22 bases separated the two germline ends. This CDR3 contains 15 residues. CDR3 sequence reads: CASARGRGDLQTQYF. CDR3 DNA: TGTGCCAGCGCTAGAGGAAGGGGAGACTTACAGACCCAGTACTTC.

The chain carries TRBV28 and TRBJ1-2; D gene unclear. The CDR3 has 14 amino acids. The ends were cut back, 6 bases at V and 8 bases at J, with 19 bases in the middle. CDR1 MDHEN and CDR2 SYDVKM come from the germline V gene. The CDR3 loop is CASRDPNGLRGYTF. For the CDR3, the DNA is TGTGCCAGCAGGGACCCCAACGGGCTTCGGGGCTACACCTTC.

This chain joins TRBV6-4 and TRBJ1-1, with D perhaps TRBD1 (5 bases). V was trimmed by 6 bases and J by 6 bases, leaving 14 bases between them. The CDR3 is 13 residues long. Germline lookup yields CDR1 MRHNA and CDR2 SNTAGT. The CDR3: CASSSGTKAEAFF. The CDR3, as DNA: TGTGCCAGCAGCTCCGGGACGAAAGCTGAAGCTTTCTTT.

The chain uses TRBV7-3 and TRBJ1-6, with 7 bases matching TRBD1. Germline CDR1 reads SGHTA; CDR2 reads FQGTGA. V was pared by 5 bases and J by 7 bases, with 5 bases of the junction left unmatched. This CDR3 spans 14 amino acids. The CDR3 DNA sequence: TGTGCCAGCAGCCGACAGGGTAGGAATTCACCCCTCCACTTT. Translation gives CASSRQGRNSPLHF.

This clone appeared once. V and J are TRBV7-3 and TRBJ2-1; either TRBD1 or TRBD2 may supply D (7 bases each). V dropped 5 bases and J dropped 2 bases, with 16 bases sitting between them. The CDR3 runs to 16 residues. The germline gives CDR1 SGHTA, CDR2 FQGTGA. CDR3 DNA: TGTGCCAGCAGCCCAGCCAGGGGGGGTACCTACAATGAGCAGTTCTTC. Protein sequence: CASSPARGGTYNEQFF. Variable domain in full (rest from reference TRBV7-3 and TRBJ2-1): GAGVSQTPSNKVTEKGKYVELRCDPISGHTALYWYRQSLGQGPEFLIYFQGTGAADDSGLPNDRFFAVRPEGSVSTLKIQRTERGDSAVYLCASSPARGGTYNEQFFGPGTRLTVL.

The chain has TRBV5-4 and TRBJ1-6, with 8 bases lining up with TRBD1. Trimming cost V 4 bases and J 6 bases; bases outside gene matches: 6. Per the germline V gene, CDR1 is SGHNT and CDR2 is YYREEE (reference sequence). This CDR3 is 15 amino acids long. The CDR3: CASSPGTGGNSPLHF. CDR3 coding DNA: TGTGCCAGCAGCCCTGGGACAGGCGGTAATTCACCCCTCCACTTT. The variable domain in full, completed from reference TRBV5-4 and TRBJ1-6, reads ETGVTQSPTHLIKTRGQQVTLRCSSQSGHNTVSWYQQALGQGPQFIFQYYREEENGRGNFPPRFSGLQFPNYSSELNVNALELDDSALYLCASSPGTGGNSPLHFGNGTRLTVT.

This chain links TRBV7-2 with TRBJ2-5; D perhaps matches TRBD2 (5 bases). Germline assignment: CDR1 SGHTA and CDR2 FQGNSA. The V and J ends lost 0 bases and 2 bases respectively, with 7 bases between them. This CDR3 is built from 14 residues. CDR3 in amino acids: CASSLASGQETQYF. The CDR3 DNA sequence: TGTGCCAGCAGCTTAGCGTCGGGACAAGAGACCCAGTACTTC.

Only one count was recorded for this clone. The rearrangement links TRBV4-3 to TRBJ2-3, with TRBD2 identical over 11 bases. The V gene's germline CDR1 is LGHNA and CDR2 YSLEER. This CDR3 spans 18 amino acids. Trimming cost V 4 bases and J 1 base; bases outside gene matches: 10. The CDR3 spells CASSRQFGSGGGTDTQYF. CDR3 DNA sequence: TGCGCCAGCAGCCGGCAGTTTGGTAGCGGGGGGGGCACAGATACGCAGTATTTT.

This clone appeared once. The chain combines TRBV11-2 with TRBJ1-1, with TRBD1 as a possible D gene (5 bases). Trimming stripped 2 bases from V and 0 bases from J, with 7 bases between. From germline, CDR1 is SGHAT and CDR2 FQNNGV. This CDR3 region has 14 residues. The CDR3 DNA reads TGTGCCAGCAGCTTATCAGGGATGAACACTGAAGCTTTCTTT. This codes for CASSLSGMNTEAFF.

This clone was detected a few times. The J gene is TRBJ2-4, the V gene TRBV7-2, with D unclear. Trimming left V 1 base short and J 4 bases short, with 11 bases between. Germline V gene sequence: CDR1 SGHTA, CDR2 FQGNSA. The CDR3 loop spans 15 amino acids. CDR3 sequence reads: CASSLDVVGKNIQYF. For the CDR3, the DNA is TGTGCCAGCAGCTTAGATGTAGTAGGGAAAAACATTCAGTACTTC.

This chain links TRBV13 with TRBJ1-3; TRBD1 agrees at 10 bases. CDR1 is PRHDT and CDR2 is FYEKMQ in the germline V gene (reference sequence). Trimming cost V 1 base and J 0 bases; bases outside gene matches: 18. This CDR3 has 22 amino acids. The CDR3 DNA follows: TGTGCCAGCAGCTTAGCGTCCCTAATTTGGGGACAGGGGTCTAGCTCTGGAAACACCATATATTTT. This translates into CASSLASLIWGQGSSSGNTIYF.

About this clone: Other DNA sequences in this sample translate to the same CDR3. The chain links TRBV7-2 to TRBJ2-6; a possible D gene is TRBD2 (5 bases). The CDR3 is 15 amino acids. Germline CDR1 is SGHTA and CDR2 is FQGNSA. The V end lost 5 bases, the J end lost 0 bases, and 8 bases lay between the germline ends. The CDR3 nucleotides are TGTGCCAGCAGCCTCGGGAACTCTGGGGCCAACGTCCTGACTTTC. Translation gives CASSLGNSGANVLTF.

This rearrangement joins TRBV5-1 to TRBJ1-1; D is perhaps TRBD1 (5 bases). CDR3 size: 14 residues. The germline V gene encodes CDR1 SGHRS and CDR2 YFSETQ. The V and J ends lost 1 base and 3 bases respectively, with 10 bases between them. The DNA for the CDR3 is TGCGCCAGCAGCTTGACAGGAGGTGACACTGAAGCTTTCTTT. This codes for CASSLTGGDTEAFF.

The CDR3 DNA reads as TGTGCCAGCAGCGGATCTAGGGGACAAGAGACCCAGTACTTC. The encoded protein is CASSGSRGQETQYF. The V call is TRBV7-9, the J call TRBJ2-5, with TRBD1 as a possible D gene (5 bases). CDR3 length: 14 amino acids. Germline-derived CDR1 and CDR2 are SEHNR and FQNEAQ (reference sequence). V gave up 5 bases and J gave up 2 bases, with 12 bases separating them.

CDR3 region: CASSFSPNEQFF. In DNA form, the CDR3 reads TGCGCCAGCAGCTTCTCCCCGAATGAGCAGTTCTTC. The chain uses TRBV5-1 and TRBJ2-1; D is unresolved. Looked up from germline, CDR1 is SGHRS and CDR2 is YFSETQ. The ends were cut back, 2 bases at V and 7 bases at J, with 7 bases in the middle. This CDR3 has 12 residues.

This clone was recorded once. The V and J genes are TRBV5-1 and TRBJ2-2; maybe TRBD2 (6 bases). CDR1 and CDR2 from the germline V gene are SGHRS and YFSETQ. The CDR3 consists of 15 residues. Trimming pared 2 bases from V and 4 bases from J, leaving 12 bases between. The CDR3 DNA sequence: TGCGCCAGCAGCTTCACTAGCACCGCCACCGGGGAGCTGTTTTTT. Its translation: CASSFTSTATGELFF.

The V gene is TRBV19, the J gene TRBJ1-1, with 7 bases identical to TRBD1. Looked up from germline, CDR1 is LNHDA and CDR2 is SQIVND (reference sequence). Trimming cost V 3 bases and J 4 bases; bases outside gene matches: 5. The CDR3 consists of 14 residues. DNA of the CDR3: TGTGCCAGTAGTATTACAGGGGTGTTCACTGAAGCTTTCTTT. It yields the protein CASSITGVFTEAFF.

The chain uses TRBV7-2 and TRBJ1-6; D is uncertain. There are 17 residues in the CDR3. V lost 2 bases, J lost 7 bases, and 18 bases lay in between. The germline V gene encodes CDR1 SGHTA and CDR2 FQGNSA. This chain's CDR3 is CASSLFWAEGMNSPLHF. The CDR3 coding sequence is TGTGCCAGCAGCTTATTTTGGGCAGAAGGGATGAATTCACCCCTCCACTTT.

V usage is TRBV4-1 and J usage is TRBJ1-1; unclear D gene. The CDR3 length is 15 residues. Germline loops: CDR1 MGHRA, CDR2 YSYEKL. V was clipped by 6 bases and J by 2 bases, with 16 bases between them. This CDR3 reads CASRGVATTNTEAFF. In nucleotides, the CDR3 is TGCGCCAGCAGGGGAGTGGCCACAACAAACACTGAAGCTTTCTTT.

CDR3 amino acids: CASSRGTGNQPQHF. The CDR3 nucleotides are TGTGCCAGTAGTAGAGGGACAGGGAATCAGCCCCAGCATTTT. The chain recombines TRBV19 with TRBJ1-5; 9 nucleotides agree with TRBD1. The ends lost 4 bases at V and 4 bases at J; junction bases unmatched: 2. In germline, CDR1 is LNHDA, CDR2 SQIVND (reference sequence). The CDR3 totals 14 residues.

The V call is TRBV6-5, the J call TRBJ1-2; D call uncertain. CDR3 length: 13 amino acids. The V gene lost 5 bases and the J gene lost 4 bases, with 11 bases spanning the gap. Germline V gives CDR1 MNHEY, CDR2 SVGAGI. CDR3 DNA sequence: TGTGCCAGCAGTAATCAAGCAAGCTATGGCTACACCTTC. Its translation is CASSNQASYGYTF.

This clone was picked up one time. The CDR3 DNA sequence: TGTGCCAGTAGAGACCGGGACAGGGGGCGCGAAAGCTATGGCTACACCTTC. Translating it yields CASRDRDRGRESYGYTF. J is TRBJ1-2 and V is TRBV19; 12 bases fit TRBD1. CDR1 is LNHDA, CDR2 SQIVND, per germline (reference sequence). CDR3 length: 17 amino acids. V lost 6 bases, J lost 4 bases, and 12 bases stayed unmatched.

V usage is TRBV15 and J usage is TRBJ2-5; D is uncertain. Trimming left V 8 bases short and J 5 bases short, with 9 bases between. CDR3 length equals 11 residues. CDR1 and CDR2 from the germline V gene are LNHNV and YYDKDF (reference sequence). CDR3 loop: CATPYRETQYF. CDR3 in DNA: TGTGCCACCCCTTACCGGGAGACCCAGTACTTC.